Listed here are 7 T cell receptor beta chains from one sample, sequenced in a study of T cells in Graves' hyperthyroidism and ophthalmopathy. Amplified TCR beta CDR3 regions derived from RNA transcripts. When the TCR CDR3 underwent first-round RT-PCR, the HTBI primer set was used. TCRdb passed the multiplex PCR reads through MiXCR, listing each CDR3 protein once. The repertoire holds approximately 690,000 distinct CDR3 sequences, with about 15% as singletons. Input material: blood. All receptors come from a woman aged 45-65 years with Graves' ophthalmopathy.

The chain joins TRBV20-1 to TRBJ2-7, with 13 bases matching TRBD2. The CDR3 is 15 amino acids. The V gene's germline CDR1 is DFQATT and CDR2 SNEGSKA (reference sequence). With 3 bases clipped from V and 4 bases from J, the junction kept 6 bases outside the gene matches. The CDR3 spells CSASLLAGGPYEQYF. The DNA for the CDR3 is TGCAGTGCTAGTTTACTAGCGGGAGGGCCTTACGAGCAGTACTTC.

The CDR3 DNA is TGCGCCAGCAGCCAAGTGTGGGACAGGGGGAGCAATCAGCCCCAGCATTTT. Its protein product is CASSQVWDRGSNQPQHF. V is TRBV4-3 and J is TRBJ1-5, with 11 bases aligning to TRBD1. Per the germline V gene, CDR1 is LGHNA and CDR2 is YSLEER. V was clipped by 1 base and J by 1 base; unmatched bases: 3. The CDR3 runs 17 residues.

This clonotype has only a few counts. The genes are TRBV9 and TRBJ2-7; no clear D gene. The CDR3 covers 15 residues. Per the germline V gene, CDR1 is SGDLS and CDR2 is YYNGEE. V was cut by 0 bases and J by 3 bases, with 13 bases left in between. CDR3 residues: CASSVGANAGYEQYF. In DNA, the CDR3 is TGTGCCAGCAGCGTAGGGGCGAATGCAGGCTACGAGCAGTACTTC.

This clonotype has a count of ten or more. This chain connects TRBV28 to TRBJ2-5, with 7 bases matching TRBD1. J lost 5 bases, V lost 4 bases, and 7 bases had no gene match. CDR3 length equals 14 residues. CDR1 is MDHEN, CDR2 SYDVKM, per germline. CDR3 coding DNA: TGTGCCAGCAGTTCAGGGGGTACCGCGGAGACCCAGTACTTC. Translation gives CASSSGGTAETQYF.

There are many counts of this clonotype. The chain joins TRBV5-1 to TRBJ2-7; perhaps TRBD2 as D (5 bases). The germline V gene has CDR1 SGHRS and CDR2 YFSETQ. CDR3 size: 14 residues. The ends were cut back, 1 base at V and 6 bases at J, with 14 bases in the middle. As DNA, the CDR3 is TGCGCCAGCAGCTTGTCGGCTAGCTTGTCCGAGCAGTACTTC. This gives the protein CASSLSASLSEQYF.

V and J are TRBV10-3 and TRBJ2-7; either TRBD1 or TRBD2 may supply D (5 bases each). V shed 3 bases and J shed 1 base, with 10 bases lying between them. Per germline, CDR1 ENHRY and CDR2 SYGVKD. CDR3 length equals 14 residues. The CDR3 protein is CAISDWDRSYEQYF. The CDR3 bases are TGTGCCATCAGTGATTGGGACCGATCCTACGAGCAGTACTTC.

In this sample, this clonotype turned up a few times. A read error is possible here, since a much larger clone lies one base away. This chain links TRBV27 with TRBJ2-1; 9 bases fit TRBD1. This CDR3 has 15 residues. Looked up from germline, CDR1 is MNHEY and CDR2 is SMNVEV (reference sequence). V trimming: 7 bases; J trimming: 9 bases; junction bases outside the gene matches: 13. The CDR3 sequence: CASISGTGSNSEQFF. In nucleotides, the CDR3 is TGTGCCAGCATCTCTGGGACAGGGTCAAACAGTGAGCAGTTCTTC.